This T cell receptor (beta chain) was identified during a study of cytomegalovirus exposure and HLA in healthy donors. Overall study findings and caveats: As confirmed in vitro, a few CMV-associated chains were specific for CMV antigens. Some TCR beta chains (about 180 of them) were listed as cytomegalovirus-associated. The tendency of first-cohort TCR clusters to co-occur in the 120 validation repertoires was identified by a subsequent analysis.

There are 13 residues in the CDR3. The V and J ends lost 4 bases and 2 bases respectively, with 10 bases between them. Germline CDR1 reads SGHDT; CDR2 reads YYEEEE. The data were produced by immunoSEQ multiplex PCR, yet TCRdb's version contains in-frame clones alone and is incomplete. The sample yields about 58,000 clones, under 95% seen once. A note on this clone: The antigen remains undetermined.

The sequence derives from a young man in good health and CMV-seronegative. Sequencing was done on a sample of PBMCs. The rearrangement links TRBV5-6 to TRBJ2-7; D is possibly TRBD2 (5 bases). CDR3: CASSLTGAYEQYF. In DNA, the CDR3 is TGTGCCAGCAGCCTAACCGGGGCCTACGAGCAGTACTTC.